A selection of T cell receptor beta chains follows, all from one sample in a study of cytomegalovirus exposure and HLA in healthy donors. Only in-frame clones appear in the TCRdb table, and some are missing; sequencing was by immunoSEQ multiplex PCR. The table lists about 180,000 clones, over 65% of them singletons. Sequenced sample: PBMCs. These receptors originate from a woman aged 55-70 years in good health and CMV-seropositive. Both conserved end residues are part of each CDR3. Fields, in order: J gene, CDR3 length, V gene, D gene, clone size, CDR3 DNA, CDR3 protein. The D gene is left open where the match is weak. Rows give clone size only sometimes, using once, few, many, or a class for an expanded clone.

j_gene: TRBJ2-7
len: 15
v_gene: TRBV7-8
d_gene: TRBD2
abundance: NA
CDR3nt: TGTGCCAGCAGCCCAGGACTAGCGGGAGCCTACGAGCAGTACTTC
CDR3aa: CASSPGLAGAYEQYF

j_gene: TRBJ2-7
len: 16
v_gene: TRBV4-1
d_gene: NA
abundance: NA
CDR3nt: TGCGCCAGCAGCCAAGAAGGCAGGTTGAGCTCCTACGAGCAGTACTTC
CDR3aa: CASSQEGRLSSYEQYF

j_gene: TRBJ2-5
len: 14
v_gene: TRBV15
d_gene: NA
abundance: NA
CDR3nt: TGTGCCACCAGCAGAGAGGCATCCCAAGAGACCCAGTACTTC
CDR3aa: CATSREASQETQYF

j_gene: TRBJ2-7
len: 12
v_gene: TRBV18
d_gene: NA
abundance: NA
CDR3nt: TGTGCCAGCTCACCCTCTTCCTACGAGCAGTACTTC
CDR3aa: CASSPSSYEQYF

j_gene: TRBJ2-7
len: 12
v_gene: TRBV11-1
d_gene: TRBD1
abundance: NA
CDR3nt: TGTGCCAGCAGCACAGGACAGGGCAGGGAGTACTTC
CDR3aa: CASSTGQGREYF

j_gene: TRBJ1-3
len: 14
v_gene: TRBV9
d_gene: NA
abundance: NA
CDR3nt: TGTGCCAGCAGCCCAGGTACTCACAGGCCTTCCCTATATTTT
CDR3aa: CASSPGTHRPSLYF

j_gene: TRBJ2-1
len: 16
v_gene: TRBV9
d_gene: TRBD1
abundance: NA
CDR3nt: TGTGCCAGCAGCATCCGTGGACAGGGGGCGAGGAATGAGCAGTTCTTC
CDR3aa: CASSIRGQGARNEQFF

j_gene: TRBJ2-3
len: 13
v_gene: TRBV30
d_gene: NA
abundance: NA
CDR3nt: TGTGCCTGGTCCGGTGATAGCACAGATACGCAGTATTTT
CDR3aa: CAWSGDSTDTQYF

j_gene: TRBJ2-3
len: 15
v_gene: TRBV7-2
d_gene: TRBD2
abundance: NA
CDR3nt: TGTGCCAGCCGTCCACCGGGACTAGGCACAGATACGCAGTATTTT
CDR3aa: CASRPPGLGTDTQYF

j_gene: TRBJ2-7
len: 15
v_gene: TRBV2
d_gene: NA
abundance: NA
CDR3nt: TGTGCCAGCAGTGACGCGGTTATAGGGGGGGCCGAGCAGTACTTC
CDR3aa: CASSDAVIGGAEQYF

j_gene: TRBJ1-6
len: 18
v_gene: TRBV7-8
d_gene: TRBD1
abundance: NA
CDR3nt: TGTGCCAGCAGCCCCCTCGGACAGGGAGGGTCCTATAATTCACCCCTCCACTTT
CDR3aa: CASSPLGQGGSYNSPLHF

j_gene: TRBJ1-2
len: 13
v_gene: TRBV30
d_gene: NA
abundance: few
CDR3nt: TGTGCCTGGAGTGGACAGGCCGTTTATGGCTACACCTTC
CDR3aa: CAWSGQAVYGYTF

j_gene: TRBJ2-7
len: 16
v_gene: TRBV28
d_gene: NA
abundance: NA
CDR3nt: TGTGCCAGCAGGTACCAACCGGAACCAGCGCCCAGCGAGCAGTACTTC
CDR3aa: CASRYQPEPAPSEQYF

j_gene: TRBJ1-4
len: 14
v_gene: TRBV5-1
d_gene: TRBD1
abundance: NA
CDR3nt: TGCGCCAGCACCAACAGGGGGCCGGGTGAAAAACTGTTTTTT
CDR3aa: CASTNRGPGEKLFF

j_gene: TRBJ2-5
len: 13
v_gene: TRBV5-1
d_gene: NA
abundance: NA
CDR3nt: TGCGCCAGCAGATCGGACACTCAAGAGACCCAGTACTTC
CDR3aa: CASRSDTQETQYF

j_gene: TRBJ2-7
len: 16
v_gene: TRBV4-3
d_gene: NA
abundance: once
CDR3nt: TGCGCCAGCAGCCGTAAGATAGGGAGTTTGTCCTACGAGCAGTACTTC
CDR3aa: CASSRKIGSLSYEQYF

j_gene: TRBJ1-2
len: 14
v_gene: TRBV30
d_gene: TRBD1
abundance: NA
CDR3nt: TGTGCCTGTCACGGTGACAGGGGGAGCTATGGCTACACCTTC
CDR3aa: CACHGDRGSYGYTF

j_gene: TRBJ2-7
len: 16
v_gene: TRBV19
d_gene: NA
abundance: NA
CDR3nt: TGTGCCAGTAGTATCCCCCTCCTAGGAGGGATAAACGAGCAGTACTTC
CDR3aa: CASSIPLLGGINEQYF

j_gene: TRBJ2-1
len: 15
v_gene: TRBV6-5
d_gene: TRBD2
abundance: NA
CDR3nt: TGTGCCAGCAGTTACTCGCGACTAGCGCGTAATGAGCAGTTCTTC
CDR3aa: CASSYSRLARNEQFF

j_gene: TRBJ1-6
len: 14
v_gene: TRBV4-2
d_gene: NA
abundance: NA
CDR3nt: TGTGCCAGCAGAACAGGGAACTGGGATTCACCCCTCCACTTT
CDR3aa: CASRTGNWDSPLHF

j_gene: TRBJ2-7
len: 15
v_gene: TRBV5-1
d_gene: NA
abundance: once
CDR3nt: TGCGCCAGCAGCTTGGCTGGCGCTTCGGGGTACGAGCAGTACTTC
CDR3aa: CASSLAGASGYEQYF

j_gene: TRBJ2-5
len: 15
v_gene: TRBV7-9
d_gene: TRBD2
abundance: NA
CDR3nt: TGTGCCAGCAGCATAAAGTGGGGGGGGGAAGAGACCCAGTACTTC
CDR3aa: CASSIKWGGEETQYF

j_gene: TRBJ2-3
len: 16
v_gene: TRBV5-4
d_gene: TRBD2
abundance: NA
CDR3nt: TGTGCCAGCAGACAAGGGACTAGCGGGGGCTCAGATACGCAGTATTTT
CDR3aa: CASRQGTSGGSDTQYF

j_gene: TRBJ1-2
len: 12
v_gene: TRBV29-1
d_gene: NA
abundance: NA
CDR3nt: TGCAGCGGAATGACAGAAAACTATGGCTACACCTTC
CDR3aa: CSGMTENYGYTF

j_gene: TRBJ1-4
len: 14
v_gene: TRBV28
d_gene: NA
abundance: NA
CDR3nt: TGTGCCAGCACCCCCGTAGGGGGTGGCGAAAAACTGTTTTTT
CDR3aa: CASTPVGGGEKLFF

j_gene: TRBJ1-4
len: 14
v_gene: TRBV15
d_gene: NA
abundance: NA
CDR3nt: TGTGCCACCAGCAGAACCCGGGGAGGTGAAAAACTGTTTTTT
CDR3aa: CATSRTRGGEKLFF

j_gene: TRBJ2-5
len: 17
v_gene: TRBV4-2
d_gene: TRBD2
abundance: NA
CDR3nt: TGTGCCAGCAGCACAGGACTAGCGGGGGCCTCCCAAGAGACCCAGTACTTC
CDR3aa: CASSTGLAGASQETQYF

j_gene: TRBJ2-1
len: 12
v_gene: TRBV7-2
d_gene: NA
abundance: NA
CDR3nt: TGTGCCAGCAGCTTCAGGGGATATGGGCAGTTCTTC
CDR3aa: CASSFRGYGQFF

j_gene: TRBJ1-2
len: 14
v_gene: TRBV30
d_gene: TRBD1
abundance: NA
CDR3nt: TGTGCCTGGAGCGCAGGGGGAGTGGGCTATGGCTACACCTTC
CDR3aa: CAWSAGGVGYGYTF

j_gene: TRBJ1-1
len: 22
v_gene: TRBV27
d_gene: TRBD1
abundance: NA
CDR3nt: TGTGCCAGCAGTTTATCCCAATACCCGGGACAGATCACACGAGTGGAAAACACTGAAGCTTTCTTT
CDR3aa: CASSLSQYPGQITRVENTEAFF

j_gene: TRBJ2-1
len: 17
v_gene: TRBV27
d_gene: TRBD2
abundance: NA
CDR3nt: TGTGCCAGCAGTACCGGACTAGCGGGAGGGCCGTCCAATGAGCAGTTCTTC
CDR3aa: CASSTGLAGGPSNEQFF

j_gene: TRBJ2-2
len: 17
v_gene: TRBV5-1
d_gene: TRBD2
abundance: few
CDR3nt: TGCGCCAGCAGCTTAAGAGCGGGACCTGCGAACACCGGGGAGCTGTTTTTT
CDR3aa: CASSLRAGPANTGELFF

j_gene: TRBJ2-5
len: 12
v_gene: TRBV6-5
d_gene: NA
abundance: few
CDR3nt: TGTGCCAGTGGGACTTGGGGGGAGACCCAGTACTTC
CDR3aa: CASGTWGETQYF

j_gene: TRBJ2-2
len: 17
v_gene: TRBV9
d_gene: TRBD2
abundance: NA
CDR3nt: TGTGCCAGCAGCGTCAATGGCGGGAGGATTCGGACCGGGGAGCTGTTTTTT
CDR3aa: CASSVNGGRIRTGELFF

j_gene: TRBJ2-3
len: 14
v_gene: TRBV7-3
d_gene: NA
abundance: NA
CDR3nt: TGTGCCAGCAGCACAAGGGGCTCCACAGATACGCAGTATTTT
CDR3aa: CASSTRGSTDTQYF

j_gene: TRBJ2-7
len: 15
v_gene: TRBV6-6
d_gene: TRBD2
abundance: NA
CDR3nt: TGTGCCAGCAGCCCCACCCTAGCGGGGGCCCTCGAGCAGTACTTC
CDR3aa: CASSPTLAGALEQYF

j_gene: TRBJ2-3
len: 15
v_gene: TRBV14
d_gene: TRBD1
abundance: NA
CDR3nt: TGTGCCAGCAGCCCCAAACAGGGGGCGCGTCGTACGCAGTATTTT
CDR3aa: CASSPKQGARRTQYF

j_gene: TRBJ2-7
len: 13
v_gene: TRBV19
d_gene: NA
abundance: few
CDR3nt: TGTGCCAGTAGTACCCCCCCCTCTCGCGAGCAGTACTTC
CDR3aa: CASSTPPSREQYF

j_gene: TRBJ2-1
len: 17
v_gene: TRBV28
d_gene: TRBD2
abundance: once
CDR3nt: TGTGCCAGCAGTCAGCCATACACTAGCGGGGCCTACAATGAGCAGTTCTTC
CDR3aa: CASSQPYTSGAYNEQFF

j_gene: TRBJ2-3
len: 15
v_gene: TRBV5-1
d_gene: TRBD1
abundance: NA
CDR3nt: TGCGCCAGCAGCCAACAGGGGGCCGACACAGATACGCAGTATTTT
CDR3aa: CASSQQGADTDTQYF

j_gene: TRBJ1-5
len: 14
v_gene: TRBV30
d_gene: NA
abundance: NA
CDR3nt: TGTGCCTGGAGTGTTCGGGGACTCAATCAGCCCCAGCATTTT
CDR3aa: CAWSVRGLNQPQHF

j_gene: TRBJ1-3
len: 14
v_gene: TRBV28
d_gene: NA
abundance: NA
CDR3nt: TGTGCCAGCCAGGCCCCCCCTCCAGGAAACACCATATATTTT
CDR3aa: CASQAPPPGNTIYF

j_gene: TRBJ2-2
len: 12
v_gene: TRBV7-2
d_gene: NA
abundance: NA
CDR3nt: TGTGCCAGCACCGCTGTCGGGGGGCGATGGTTTTTT
CDR3aa: CASTAVGGRWFF

j_gene: TRBJ2-7
len: 14
v_gene: TRBV6-5
d_gene: NA
abundance: NA
CDR3nt: TGTGCCAGCAGCAATGACGGGGGAGGCTACGAGCAGTACTTC
CDR3aa: CASSNDGGGYEQYF

j_gene: TRBJ2-5
len: 16
v_gene: TRBV2
d_gene: TRBD2
abundance: few
CDR3nt: TGTGCCAGCAGTCTACCGGGACTAGCGTCTCAAGAGACCCAGTACTTC
CDR3aa: CASSLPGLASQETQYF

j_gene: TRBJ2-7
len: 15
v_gene: TRBV12-5
d_gene: NA
abundance: NA
CDR3nt: TGTGCTAGTGGTTTCTGTCGGGCAGGGTTTTACGAGCAGTACTTC
CDR3aa: CASGFCRAGFYEQYF

j_gene: TRBJ2-7
len: 15
v_gene: TRBV7-8
d_gene: NA
abundance: NA
CDR3nt: TGTGCCAGCACCCTCTATCAGGGCCCCTCCTACGAGCAGTACTTC
CDR3aa: CASTLYQGPSYEQYF

j_gene: TRBJ2-6
len: 15
v_gene: TRBV6-5
d_gene: NA
abundance: NA
CDR3nt: TGTGCCAGCAGCCAGGGGTACTCTGGGGCCAACGGCCTGACTTTC
CDR3aa: CASSQGYSGANGLTF

j_gene: TRBJ1-2
len: 16
v_gene: TRBV2
d_gene: TRBD1
abundance: NA
CDR3nt: TGTGCCAGCAGCAAAGACAGGGGGAGTTCTTACTATGGCTACACCTTC
CDR3aa: CASSKDRGSSYYGYTF

j_gene: TRBJ1-2
len: 13
v_gene: TRBV6-1
d_gene: NA
abundance: NA
CDR3nt: TGTGCCAGCACCACGGGGGACGACCTTGGCTACACCTTC
CDR3aa: CASTTGDDLGYTF

j_gene: TRBJ2-7
len: 16
v_gene: TRBV7-2
d_gene: TRBD1
abundance: NA
CDR3nt: TGTGCCAGCAGCTTAGCGCGGACAGGGGGCGGGTACGAGCAGTACTTC
CDR3aa: CASSLARTGGGYEQYF

j_gene: TRBJ2-6
len: 15
v_gene: TRBV9
d_gene: NA
abundance: NA
CDR3nt: TGTGCCAGCAGCGTTCCCCGCTCTGGGGCCAACGTCCTGACTTTC
CDR3aa: CASSVPRSGANVLTF